The following is a T cell receptor beta chain sequence with its context. Its antigen is undetermined. This entry comes from a study of blood T cells in healthy people across ages. The study's findings and limits: Using unsorted PBMCs precluded a conclusive naive versus antigen-experienced comparison.

Per sample, extraction of total RNA gave at least 6 micrograms in every case. A second about 7 to 12 cycle PCR used barcoded and J-beta primers. Per-sample output comprised a minimum of 3 million paired-end reads containing CDR3. TCRdb re-analysed the 5' RACE reads in MiXCR, keeping a single row per CDR3 protein. The repertoire includes approximately 1,100,000 distinct CDR3 sequences, over 35% of them detected once, and about 19% sits in the top ten. The V and J ends lost 5 bases and 8 bases respectively, with 15 bases between them. This CDR3 contains 13 residues. The germline V gene encodes CDR1 SGDLS and CDR2 YYNGEE.

This chain links TRBV9 with TRBJ2-3; TRBD2 is a possible D gene (7 bases). Sequencing was done on a sample of blood. This TCR was sampled from a woman aged 60-70 years in good health. Here the CDR3 reads CASSMGGTLTQYF. CDR3 in DNA: TGTGCCAGCAGTATGGGGGGGACACTTACGCAGTATTTT. The whole variable domain, filled in from reference TRBV9 and TRBJ2-3, reads DSGVTQTPKHLITATGQRVTLRCSPRSGDLSVYWYQQSLDQGLQFLIQYYNGEERAKGNILERFSAQQFPDLHSELNLSSLELGDSALYFCASSMGGTLTQYFGPGTRLTVL.